These 3 T cell receptor beta chains were all obtained from the same sample, sequenced in a study of blood T cell repertoires in COVID-19. Assay used: immunoSEQ multiplex PCR; TCRdb lists only in-frame clones, some missing. The table lists about 110,000 clones, roughly 90% of them singletons. Sequenced material: peripheral blood. Receptor source: a man between 40 and 49 years old with active or convalescent COVID-19.

V and J are TRBV27 and TRBJ1-2; D possibly corresponds to TRBD1 (5 bases). The length of the CDR3 is 13 residues. V lost 5 bases, J lost 8 bases, and 15 bases lay in between. The germline gives CDR1 MNHEY, CDR2 SMNVEV (reference sequence). CDR3 region: CASSARGGDGYTF. CDR3 DNA sequence: TGTGCCAGCAGTGCCCGTGGAGGGGACGGCTACACCTTC.

The gene calls are TRBV5-1 and TRBJ2-7; the match to TRBD1 covers 9 bases. The germline CDR1 and CDR2 sequences are SGHRS and YFSETQ. J was trimmed by 2 bases and V by 3 bases; bases with no gene match: 3. CDR3 length: 14 residues. The CDR3 spells CASSSTGGAYEQYF. As DNA, the CDR3 is TGCGCCAGCAGCTCGACAGGGGGGGCCTACGAGCAGTACTTC.

This chain links TRBV19 with TRBJ1-5; 8 positions agree with TRBD1. The ends lost 5 bases at V and 2 bases at J; junction bases unmatched: 5. Looked up from germline, CDR1 is LNHDA and CDR2 is SQIVND (reference sequence). This CDR3 has 15 residues. The CDR3 reads CASSSGQGGNQPQHF. CDR3 nucleotides: TGTGCCAGTAGTTCCGGACAGGGCGGCAATCAGCCCCAGCATTTT. Filled out from reference TRBV19 and TRBJ1-5, the complete variable domain reads DGGITQSPKYLFRKEGQNVTLSCEQNLNHDAMYWYRQDPGQGLRLIYYSQIVNDFQKGDIAEGYSVSREKKESFPLTVTSAQKNPTAFYLCASSSGQGGNQPQHFGDGTRLSIL.